The rows below give T cell receptor beta chains drawn from one sample of a study of T cell repertoires in cytomegalovirus infection. The antigens for these receptors are not known. MiXCR was run by TCRdb on the reads, yielding one entry per CDR3 protein. The sample has a few hundred thousand distinct CDR3 sequences; less than 25% are singletons. The starting material was cultured PBMCs, obtained from culture after CMV antigen stimulation. The receptor set was obtained from a human donor in good health (CMV status not recorded). Some clones in this sample may be carry-over from other donors' samples. Each CDR3 is given with its conserved first and last residue. The order of the fields is D gene, clone size, CDR3 length, J gene, V gene, CDR3 protein, CDR3 DNA. A D gene is named only where the DNA matches it firmly. The size field is filled for only some rows; it gives once, few, many or a size class.

d_call: -; clone_size: many; cdr3_length: 17; j_call: TRBJ2-1; v_call: TRBV7-3; cdr3_aa: CASSLKGNIGVYNEQFF; cdr3_nt: TGTGCCAGCAGCTTAAAGGGCAATATCGGGGTCTACAATGAGCAGTTCTTC
d_call: TRBD2; clone_size: many; cdr3_length: 17; j_call: TRBJ2-7; v_call: TRBV7-2; cdr3_aa: CASSLGTSGRALYEQYF; cdr3_nt: TGTGCCAGCAGCTTAGGGACTAGCGGGAGGGCCCTCTACGAGCAGTACTTC
d_call: -; clone_size: -; cdr3_length: 15; j_call: TRBJ1-3; v_call: TRBV6-8; cdr3_aa: CASSYSWGPGNTIYF; cdr3_nt: TGTGCCAGCAGTTACTCGTGGGGGCCTGGAAACACCATATATTTT
d_call: -; clone_size: few; cdr3_length: 12; j_call: TRBJ2-1; v_call: TRBV7-2; cdr3_aa: CASRTPLGEQFF; cdr3_nt: TGTGCCAGCAGGACTCCCTTGGGAGAGCAGTTCTTC
d_call: TRBD2; clone_size: -; cdr3_length: 12; j_call: TRBJ2-1; v_call: TRBV3-1; cdr3_aa: CASSSWGGEQFF; cdr3_nt: TGTGCCAGCTCCTCTTGGGGGGGTGAGCAGTTCTTC
d_call: TRBD2; clone_size: -; cdr3_length: 18; j_call: TRBJ2-1; v_call: TRBV6-5; cdr3_aa: CASSYSWTSGSSYNEQFF; cdr3_nt: TGTGCCAGCAGTTACTCGTGGACTAGCGGGAGCTCCTACAATGAGCAGTTCTTC
d_call: TRBD2; clone_size: many; cdr3_length: 16; j_call: TRBJ2-1; v_call: TRBV6-5; cdr3_aa: CASSYFAGGLYNEQFF; cdr3_nt: TGTGCCAGCAGTTACTTTGCGGGAGGGCTCTACAATGAGCAGTTCTTC
d_call: -; clone_size: -; cdr3_length: 14; j_call: TRBJ2-1; v_call: TRBV20-1; cdr3_aa: CSARASGAAYEQFF; cdr3_nt: TGCAGTGCTAGGGCGAGCGGTGCCGCCTATGAGCAGTTCTTC
d_call: -; clone_size: many; cdr3_length: 14; j_call: TRBJ1-1; v_call: TRBV19; cdr3_aa: CASSILGGNTEAFF; cdr3_nt: TGTGCCAGTAGTATCCTCGGAGGGAACACTGAAGCTTTCTTT
d_call: TRBD2; clone_size: -; cdr3_length: 18; j_call: TRBJ2-1; v_call: TRBV5-1; cdr3_aa: CASSSGLAGGISYNEQFF; cdr3_nt: TGCGCCAGCAGCTCGGGACTAGCGGGAGGAATATCCTACAATGAGCAGTTCTTC
d_call: -; clone_size: many; cdr3_length: 14; j_call: TRBJ2-2; v_call: TRBV7-2; cdr3_aa: CASIGTTNTGELFF; cdr3_nt: TGTGCCAGCATCGGGACAACGAACACCGGGGAGCTGTTTTTT
d_call: TRBD1; clone_size: many; cdr3_length: 15; j_call: TRBJ2-3; v_call: TRBV6-1; cdr3_aa: CAGSRGTGDTDTQYF; cdr3_nt: TGTGCAGGGTCGCGCGGGACAGGGGACACAGATACGCAGTATTTT
d_call: -; clone_size: -; cdr3_length: 13; j_call: TRBJ2-1; v_call: TRBV5-4; cdr3_aa: CASSLGSANEQFF; cdr3_nt: TGTGCCAGCAGCTTGGGGTCGGCAAATGAGCAGTTCTTC
d_call: TRBD2; clone_size: few; cdr3_length: 18; j_call: TRBJ2-6; v_call: TRBV6-2/TRBV6-3; cdr3_aa: CASSYLSGSDSGANVLTF; cdr3_nt: TGTGCCAGCAGTTACCTAAGCGGGAGTGACTCTGGGGCCAACGTCCTGACTTTC
d_call: -; clone_size: few; cdr3_length: 11; j_call: TRBJ1-1; v_call: TRBV29-1; cdr3_aa: CSVVDVTEAFF; cdr3_nt: TGCAGCGTTGTGGATGTAACTGAAGCTTTCTTT
d_call: TRBD1; clone_size: few; cdr3_length: 14; j_call: TRBJ2-5; v_call: TRBV20-1; cdr3_aa: CSAPTGTGGETQYF; cdr3_nt: TGCAGTGCTCCTACCGGGACAGGGGGAGAGACCCAGTACTTC
d_call: -; clone_size: many; cdr3_length: 16; j_call: TRBJ2-7; v_call: TRBV7-2; cdr3_aa: CASSLGGGTPRGEQYF; cdr3_nt: TGTGCCAGCAGCCTAGGGGGGGGGACCCCACGTGGCGAGCAGTACTTC
d_call: -; clone_size: few; cdr3_length: 17; j_call: TRBJ1-2; v_call: TRBV24-1; cdr3_aa: CATSDFKTSQGPYGYTF; cdr3_nt: TGTGCCACCAGTGATTTTAAGACATCCCAAGGCCCCTATGGCTACACCTTC
d_call: TRBD2; clone_size: -; cdr3_length: 16; j_call: TRBJ2-3; v_call: TRBV7-3; cdr3_aa: CASSLSGAGGLDTQYF; cdr3_nt: TGTGCCAGCAGCTTATCGGGAGCGGGAGGTTTAGATACGCAGTATTTT
d_call: TRBD2; clone_size: -; cdr3_length: 14; j_call: TRBJ2-7; v_call: TRBV7-8; cdr3_aa: CASSTRTSGYEQYF; cdr3_nt: TGTGCCAGCAGCACAAGGACTAGCGGCTACGAGCAGTACTTC
d_call: -; clone_size: few; cdr3_length: 15; j_call: TRBJ2-7; v_call: TRBV6-6; cdr3_aa: CASSYPMGLVYEQYF; cdr3_nt: TGTGCCAGCAGTTACCCAATGGGACTCGTCTACGAGCAGTACTTC
d_call: TRBD2; clone_size: -; cdr3_length: 16; j_call: TRBJ2-3; v_call: TRBV29-1; cdr3_aa: CSVGSLAGGGTDTQYF; cdr3_nt: TGCAGCGTTGGTTCCCTAGCGGGAGGCGGGACAGATACGCAGTATTTT
d_call: -; clone_size: -; cdr3_length: 16; j_call: TRBJ2-3; v_call: TRBV6-4; cdr3_aa: CASSDSPVGGTDTQYF; cdr3_nt: TGTGCCAGCAGTGACTCCCCGGTCGGTGGCACAGATACGCAGTATTTT
d_call: TRBD2; clone_size: -; cdr3_length: 15; j_call: TRBJ2-1; v_call: TRBV11-3; cdr3_aa: CASSLSGSVLDEQFF; cdr3_nt: TGTGCCAGCAGCTTGAGCGGGAGCGTATTGGATGAGCAGTTCTTC
d_call: -; clone_size: -; cdr3_length: 14; j_call: TRBJ1-1; v_call: TRBV19; cdr3_aa: CASSKDQVQTEAFF; cdr3_nt: TGTGCCAGTAGTAAGGACCAAGTGCAGACTGAAGCTTTCTTT
d_call: -; clone_size: few; cdr3_length: 17; j_call: TRBJ2-7; v_call: TRBV4-3; cdr3_aa: CASSQDLLASVSYEQYF; cdr3_nt: TGCGCCAGCAGCCAAGATCTGTTAGCTTCGGTTTCCTACGAGCAGTACTTC
d_call: TRBD2; clone_size: -; cdr3_length: 16; j_call: TRBJ2-7; v_call: TRBV4-1; cdr3_aa: CASSQFSAGGLYEQYF; cdr3_nt: TGCGCCAGCAGCCAATTCTCCGCGGGAGGGCTCTACGAGCAGTACTTC
d_call: -; clone_size: few; cdr3_length: 14; j_call: TRBJ1-5; v_call: TRBV19; cdr3_aa: CASSIMSSNQPQHF; cdr3_nt: TGTGCCAGTAGTATTATGTCGAGCAATCAGCCCCAGCATTTT
d_call: -; clone_size: -; cdr3_length: 16; j_call: TRBJ1-3; v_call: TRBV10-3; cdr3_aa: CAISEQRTVTGNTIYF; cdr3_nt: TGTGCCATCAGTGAACAGCGAACGGTAACTGGAAACACCATATATTTT
d_call: -; clone_size: -; cdr3_length: 13; j_call: TRBJ2-1; v_call: TRBV5-3; cdr3_aa: CASSLPQNNEQFF; cdr3_nt: TGTGCCAGCAGCTTGCCCCAGAACAATGAGCAGTTCTTC
d_call: -; clone_size: few; cdr3_length: 15; j_call: TRBJ1-5; v_call: TRBV7-2; cdr3_aa: CASSLQGSVNQPQHF; cdr3_nt: TGTGCCAGCAGCCTTCAGGGGAGTGTCAATCAGCCCCAGCATTTT
d_call: TRBD2; clone_size: many; cdr3_length: 14; j_call: TRBJ2-5; v_call: TRBV7-9; cdr3_aa: CASSLELAEETQYF; cdr3_nt: TGTGCCAGCAGCTTAGAACTAGCGGAAGAGACCCAGTACTTC
d_call: -; clone_size: many; cdr3_length: 14; j_call: TRBJ2-3; v_call: TRBV2; cdr3_aa: CASSPTSSTDTQYF; cdr3_nt: TGTGCCAGCAGTCCCACTAGTAGCACAGATACGCAGTATTTT
d_call: -; clone_size: many; cdr3_length: 13; j_call: TRBJ2-3; v_call: TRBV10-3; cdr3_aa: CAISESGPDTQYF; cdr3_nt: TGTGCCATCAGTGAGTCGGGTCCAGATACGCAGTATTTT
d_call: TRBD2; clone_size: few; cdr3_length: 15; j_call: TRBJ2-2; v_call: TRBV7-3; cdr3_aa: CASSQTSVGTGELFF; cdr3_nt: TGTGCCAGCAGCCAGACTAGCGTCGGCACCGGGGAGCTGTTTTTT
d_call: TRBD1; clone_size: -; cdr3_length: 20; j_call: TRBJ1-5; v_call: TRBV7-2; cdr3_aa: CASSLRGPGTGGYSNQPQHF; cdr3_nt: TGTGCCAGCAGCTTAAGGGGACCCGGGACAGGAGGTTATAGCAATCAGCCCCAGCATTTT
d_call: -; clone_size: -; cdr3_length: 16; j_call: TRBJ1-5; v_call: TRBV12-3/TRBV12-4; cdr3_aa: CASSQALQDMGQPRHF; cdr3_nt: TGTGCCAGCAGCCAAGCTCTGCAGGATATGGGTCAGCCCCGGCATTTT
d_call: TRBD2; clone_size: -; cdr3_length: 16; j_call: TRBJ2-1; v_call: TRBV7-6; cdr3_aa: CASSLVVGLAIDEQFF; cdr3_nt: TGTGCCAGCAGCTTAGTCGTCGGACTAGCTATAGATGAGCAGTTCTTC
d_call: -; clone_size: few; cdr3_length: 16; j_call: TRBJ2-3; v_call: TRBV5-6; cdr3_aa: CASSWGPEGLADTQYF; cdr3_nt: TGTGCCAGCAGCTGGGGGCCGGAGGGCTTAGCAGATACGCAGTATTTT
d_call: TRBD2; clone_size: many; cdr3_length: 14; j_call: TRBJ2-1; v_call: TRBV6-1; cdr3_aa: CASRTQIYSGEQFF; cdr3_nt: TGTGCCAGCAGAACCCAGATCTATAGCGGGGAGCAGTTCTTC